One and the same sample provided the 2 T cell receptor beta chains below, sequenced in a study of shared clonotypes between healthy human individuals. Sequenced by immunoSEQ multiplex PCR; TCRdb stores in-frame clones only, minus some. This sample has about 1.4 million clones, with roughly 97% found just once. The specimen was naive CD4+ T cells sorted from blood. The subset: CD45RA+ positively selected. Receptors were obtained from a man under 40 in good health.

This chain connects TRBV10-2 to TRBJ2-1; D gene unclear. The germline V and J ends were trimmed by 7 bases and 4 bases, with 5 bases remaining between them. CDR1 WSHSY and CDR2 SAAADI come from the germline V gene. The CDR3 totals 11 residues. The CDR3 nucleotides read TGCGCCAGCACCGAGTACAATGAGCAGTTCTTC. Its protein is CASTEYNEQFF.

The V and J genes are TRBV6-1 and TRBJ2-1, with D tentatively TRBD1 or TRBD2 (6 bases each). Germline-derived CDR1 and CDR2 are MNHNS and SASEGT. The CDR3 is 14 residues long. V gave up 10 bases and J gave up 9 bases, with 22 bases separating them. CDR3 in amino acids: CATRLRRGQFEQFF. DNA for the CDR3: TGTGCCACCCGCCTCCGACGGGGGCAGTTTGAGCAGTTCTTC.